The 32 T cell receptor beta chains below all came from one sample that was sequenced in a study of PD-1 blockade in mismatch repair-deficient tumors. The repertoire was sequenced with immunoSEQ multiplex PCR; TCRdb's copy has only in-frame clones and lacks some. The sample includes 90,000 to 120,000 clones, about four fifths seen only once; the top ten take approximately 6.5%. This material consisted of peripheral blood, taken 35 to 37 weeks after starting pembrolizumab. Receptors originate from an adult with mismatch repair-deficient cancer.

CDR3 sequence reads: CASSIDIWGRDGYTF. The CDR3 bases are TGTGCCAGTAGTATAGATATATGGGGGCGAGATGGCTACACCTTC. The chain joins TRBV19 to TRBJ1-2, with a weak D call TRBD1 (6 bases). The germline V and J ends were trimmed by 0 bases and 6 bases, with 14 bases remaining between them. This CDR3 comprises 15 residues. In germline, CDR1 is LNHDA, CDR2 SQIVND (reference sequence).

This chain links TRBV7-6 with TRBJ2-3; D may be TRBD2 (5 bases). CDR3 size: 15 residues. CDR1 is SGHVS, CDR2 FNYEAQ, per germline. Trimming took 1 base from V and 5 from J, leaving 13 bases between them. CDR3 sequence reads: CASSLGGLGGDTQYF. DNA of the CDR3: TGTGCCAGCAGCTTAGGTGGTTTAGGAGGAGATACGCAGTATTTT.

This clone was seen ten or more times. The gene calls are TRBV30 and TRBJ1-1; no definite D call. In germline, CDR1 is GTSNPN, CDR2 SVGIG (reference sequence). This CDR3 has 12 residues. Trimming shortened V by 0 bases and J by 8 bases, and 10 bases separated the two germline ends. The CDR3 nucleotides read TGTGCCTGGAGTGTAAACAGAGGGGAAGCTTTCTTT. It translates to CAWSVNRGEAFF. The full variable domain, with the rest looked up from reference TRBV30 and TRBJ1-1, is SQTIHQWPATLVQPVGSPLSLECTVEGTSNPNLYWYRQAAGRGLQLLFYSVGIGQISSEVPQNLSASRPQDRQFILSSKKLLLSDSGFYLCAWSVNRGEAFFGQGTRLTVV.

This clone was detected once. The rearrangement links TRBV7-8 to TRBJ2-6; 12 bases match TRBD2. The ends lost 0 bases at V and 0 bases at J; junction bases unmatched: 6. Looked up from germline, CDR1 is SGHVS and CDR2 is FQNEAQ. This CDR3 region has 20 residues. The chain's CDR3 is CASSLAGGLAGFSGANVLTF. CDR3 DNA: TGTGCCAGCAGCTTAGCAGGAGGACTAGCGGGGTTCTCTGGGGCCAACGTCCTGACTTTC.

The chain links TRBV7-9 to TRBJ2-2, with D possibly TRBD2 on 5 matching bases. Germline CDR1 is SEHNR and CDR2 is FQNEAQ (reference sequence). V was shortened by 5 bases and J by 9 bases, with 22 bases between the two germline ends. The CDR3 is 16 residues long. CDR3 sequence reads: CASSPYVEGLVRELFF. DNA for the CDR3: TGTGCCAGCAGCCCCTATGTCGAGGGTTTAGTGAGGGAGCTGTTTTTT.

Worth noting for this clone: The sample holds other DNA sequences that translate to the same CDR3. The chain recombines TRBV28 with TRBJ2-7; no clear D gene. In germline, CDR1 is MDHEN, CDR2 SYDVKM. The CDR3 sequence is 11 residues long. V was cut by 3 bases and J by 4 bases, with 4 bases left in between. CDR3 amino acids: CASSFGYEQYF. The CDR3 DNA reads TGTGCCAGCAGTTTCGGTTACGAGCAGTACTTC.

The chain has TRBV2 and TRBJ1-5, with 9 positions matching TRBD1. This CDR3 contains 14 residues. V lost 4 bases to trimming and J lost 6 bases; unmatched junction nucleotides: 4. Per the germline V gene, CDR1 is SNHLY and CDR2 is FYNNEI. Here the CDR3 DNA reads TGTGCCAGCAGTGGGGGACAGGGCGGTCAGCCCCAGCATTTT. Protein: CASSGGQGGQPQHF.

The V gene is TRBV5-1, the J gene TRBJ2-7, with 7 positions matching TRBD1. Per the germline V gene, CDR1 is SGHRS and CDR2 is YFSETQ. V lost 0 bases and J lost 4; bases outside the gene matches: 16. This CDR3 comprises 18 residues. CDR3 sequence: CASSLGQGVDGTPYEQYF. CDR3 sequence (DNA): TGCGCCAGCAGCTTGGGTCAGGGGGTGGACGGCACCCCTTACGAGCAGTACTTC.

The rearrangement links TRBV7-3 to TRBJ2-1; D is unclear. The germline V gene has CDR1 SGHTA and CDR2 FQGTGA. The CDR3 has 15 residues. Trimming removed 5 bases at V and 9 bases at J, with 20 bases between. CDR3 amino acids: CASSPFESLRSEQFF. The CDR3 DNA reads as TGTGCCAGCAGCCCCTTCGAATCTTTGAGATCTGAGCAGTTCTTC.

This CDR3 reads CASSRDPERETQYF. The CDR3, as DNA: TGTGCCAGCAGCCGGGACCCCGAGAGAGAGACCCAGTACTTC. The chain combines TRBV7-9 with TRBJ2-5; D possibly uses TRBD1 or TRBD2 (5 bases each). This CDR3 comprises 14 residues. The germline V gene encodes CDR1 SEHNR and CDR2 FQNEAQ (reference sequence). V was cut by 5 bases and J by 4 bases, with 14 bases left in between.

The J gene is TRBJ2-6, the V gene TRBV19; the match to TRBD1 covers 7 bases. Germline-derived CDR1 and CDR2 are LNHDA and SQIVND (reference sequence). Losses at the gene ends were 1 base for V and 0 bases for J; bases not matched to a gene: 6. CDR3 length equals 18 residues. The CDR3 bases are TGTGCCAGTAGTATAGCGTACAGGGGTCCCTCTGGGGCCAACGTCCTGACTTTC. As protein: CASSIAYRGPSGANVLTF.

This clone was picked up a small number of times. V gene TRBV7-9 combines with J gene TRBJ1-1; TRBD1 is a possible D gene (6 bases). This CDR3 region has 12 residues. In germline, CDR1 is SEHNR, CDR2 FQNEAQ (reference sequence). V lost 6 bases to trimming and J lost 6 bases, with 11 bases between them. CDR3 DNA: TGTGCCAGCAGAGAGGGGGTCTCTGAAGCTTTCTTT. Translated, it gives CASREGVSEAFF.

This sequence joins TRBV9 and TRBJ2-1, with D unresolved. V lost 5 bases and J lost 4, with 7 bases in between. Per the germline V gene, CDR1 is SGDLS and CDR2 is YYNGEE. The CDR3 runs to 12 residues. DNA of the CDR3: TGTGCCAGCAGAGGAGAGTACAATGAGCAGTTCTTC. Translating gives CASRGEYNEQFF.

The chain carries TRBV28 and TRBJ1-3; D uncertain. Looked up from germline, CDR1 is MDHEN and CDR2 is SYDVKM. The CDR3 runs to 14 residues. V lost 8 bases, J lost 0 bases, and 11 bases lay in between. The CDR3 coding sequence is TGTGCCAGCCACTTTCAACGCTCTGGAAACACCATATATTTT. This translates into CASHFQRSGNTIYF.

V gene TRBV5-1 combines with J gene TRBJ2-7, with TRBD2 as a possible D gene (5 bases). CDR1 and CDR2 (germline): SGHRS, YFSETQ. The CDR3 is 13 amino acids. CDR3 sequence: CASSLATYWRTTV. CDR3 in DNA: TGCGCCAGCAGCTTGGCCACTTATTGGAGGACCACTGTC.

The sample holds one count of this clone. The gene calls are TRBV30 and TRBJ1-1, with unresolved D. V lost 3 bases to trimming and J lost 6 bases, with 14 bases between them. This CDR3 spans 13 amino acids. Germline V gives CDR1 GTSNPN, CDR2 SVGIG (reference sequence). Here the CDR3 reads CAWRGGPRAEAFF. The CDR3 DNA reads TGTGCCTGGAGGGGAGGGCCTCGGGCTGAAGCTTTCTTT.

As for this clone: Being one base from a much bigger clone, this may be a read error. The rearrangement uses TRBV6-5 and TRBJ2-2, with a possible D match to TRBD2 (6 bases). Germline CDR1 reads MNHEY; CDR2 reads SVGAGI. V was cut by 6 bases and J by 2 bases, with 13 bases left in between. The CDR3 is 15 residues long. The DNA of the CDR3 is TGTGCCAGCAGCCCCACTAGCTTCAACACCGGGGAGCTGTTTTTT. As protein: CASSPTSFNTGELFF.

J is TRBJ2-5 and V is TRBV4-1, with 10 nucleotides matching TRBD2. Trimming took 4 bases from V and 4 from J; bases not matched to a gene: 9. The germline V gene has CDR1 MGHRA and CDR2 YSYEKL. The CDR3 loop spans 16 amino acids. The CDR3, as DNA: TGCGCCAGCAGCCCCACAGCGGGAGGGCCGGGAGAGACCCAGTACTTC. Protein: CASSPTAGGPGETQYF.

The chain combines TRBV6-5 with TRBJ2-3; D is perhaps TRBD2 (5 bases). The CDR3 has 16 amino acids. V dropped 4 bases and J dropped 0 bases, with 14 bases sitting between them. Germline-derived CDR1 and CDR2 are MNHEY and SVGAGI. CDR3 nucleotides: TGTGCCAGCAGTTTAGAGGGAATTTCTAGCACAGATACGCAGTATTTT. It yields the protein CASSLEGISSTDTQYF.

This clone was seen a handful of times. The gene calls are TRBV10-2 and TRBJ1-5, with TRBD1 identical over 11 bases. Germline CDR1 is WSHSY and CDR2 is SAAADI. V gave up 2 bases and J gave up 6 bases; unmatched junction bases: 6. CDR3 size: 16 residues. The CDR3 DNA reads TGCGCCAGCAGTGAGGGGACAGGGGGAGTGATTCAGCCCCAGCATTTT. Translating gives CASSEGTGGVIQPQHF.

By share, this clone ranks as medium-sized (0.01 to 0.1%). The chain combines TRBV9 with TRBJ2-7; D is ambiguous. V shed 3 bases and J shed 5 bases, with 12 bases lying between them. Germline-derived CDR1 and CDR2 are SGDLS and YYNGEE. The length of the CDR3 is 13 residues. The CDR3 region is CASSGSPFDEQYF. As DNA, the CDR3 is TGTGCCAGCAGCGGGAGCCCTTTTGACGAGCAGTACTTC.

The chain carries TRBV11-2 and TRBJ2-7, with D tentatively TRBD1 (6 bases). V was clipped by 5 bases and J by 4 bases, with 9 bases between them. Germline values: CDR1 SGHAT, CDR2 FQNNGV. The CDR3 has 12 residues. CDR3 protein: CASSPRGYEQYF. CDR3 nucleotides: TGTGCCAGCAGCCCTAGGGGGTACGAGCAGTACTTC.

The V and J genes are TRBV6-1 and TRBJ2-7; unclear D gene. V was shortened by 6 bases and J by 7 bases, with 16 bases between the two germline ends. Germline loops: CDR1 MNHNS, CDR2 SASEGT. There are 13 residues in the CDR3. CDR3 amino acids: CASSVKLWREQYF. The DNA for the CDR3 is TGTGCCAGCAGCGTTAAACTATGGAGAGAGCAGTACTTC.

This clone came up once. This chain connects TRBV7-6 to TRBJ2-7; D perhaps matches TRBD2 (7 bases). CDR3 length equals 15 residues. Trimming shortened V by 5 bases and J by 4 bases, and 18 bases separated the two germline ends. Germline V gene data show CDR1 as SGHVS and CDR2 as FNYEAQ. The CDR3 loop reads CASSGGRENLYEQYF. CDR3 nucleotides: TGTGCCAGCAGCGGGGGGCGGGAGAATTTGTACGAGCAGTACTTC.

The chain recombines TRBV14 with TRBJ2-2; D remains unclear. Germline V gene sequence: CDR1 SGHDN, CDR2 FVKESK. V lost 0 bases to trimming and J lost 1 base, with 12 bases between them. The CDR3 spans 17 residues. CDR3 DNA: TGTGCCAGCAGCCAAGATATTGTACAGAGGAACACCGGGGAGCTGTTTTTT. This sequence encodes CASSQDIVQRNTGELFF.

The J gene is TRBJ2-1, the V gene TRBV11-3, with 7 bases that match TRBD2. Germline V lookup: CDR1 SGHNT, CDR2 YENEEA. V was pared by 8 bases and J by 5 bases, with 3 bases of the junction left unmatched. This CDR3 has 12 amino acids. The CDR3 here is CASQRGNNEQFF. In DNA form, the CDR3 reads TGTGCCAGCCAGCGGGGAAACAATGAGCAGTTCTTC. The full variable domain, in which reference TRBV11-3 and TRBJ2-1 provide the parts outside the CDR3, is EAGVVQSPRYKIIEKKQPVAFWCNPISGHNTLYWYLQNLGQGPELLIRYENEEAVDDSQLPKDRFSAERLKGVDSTLKIQPAELGDSAVYLCASQRGNNEQFFGPGTRLTVL.

The rearrangement uses TRBV5-1 and TRBJ2-2; 9 bases match TRBD2. The V gene end was trimmed by 1 base and the J gene end by 4 bases; junction bases not matched to a gene: 5. CDR1 is SGHRS, CDR2 YFSETQ, per germline. The CDR3 contains 16 residues. The CDR3 DNA follows: TGCGCCAGCAGCTTGAAGGCGGGAGGGTCCACCGGGGAGCTGTTTTTT. This translates into CASSLKAGGSTGELFF.

The chain recombines TRBV11-3 with TRBJ2-2; D uncertain. V was pared by 8 bases and J by 7 bases, with 11 bases between. Germline V gene sequence: CDR1 SGHNT, CDR2 YENEEA. The length of the CDR3 is 12 residues. The CDR3 loop is CASVPLGGELFF. As DNA, the CDR3 is TGTGCCAGCGTCCCTTTGGGCGGGGAGCTGTTTTTT. The variable domain in full, with the rest retrieved from reference TRBV11-3 and TRBJ2-2, is EAGVVQSPRYKIIEKKQPVAFWCNPISGHNTLYWYLQNLGQGPELLIRYENEEAVDDSQLPKDRFSAERLKGVDSTLKIQPAELGDSAVYLCASVPLGGELFFGEGSRLTVL.

The chain employs TRBV29-1 and TRBJ2-3; possibly TRBD2 for D (6 bases). V shed 6 bases and J shed 1 base, with 14 bases lying between them. This CDR3 is built from 14 residues. Germline values: CDR1 SQVTM, CDR2 ANQGSEA. The CDR3 protein is CSVSPSARTDTQYF. For the CDR3, the DNA is TGCAGCGTGTCACCTAGCGCACGCACAGATACGCAGTATTTT.

The gene calls are TRBV5-4 and TRBJ1-1; D unclear. The CDR3 runs 13 residues. Germline CDR1 SGHNT, CDR2 YYREEE (reference sequence). V lost 3 bases, J lost 2 bases, and 8 bases lay in between. The CDR3 region has the DNA TGTGCCAGCAGCTACGGTTTAAACACTGAAGCTTTCTTT. Translation gives CASSYGLNTEAFF.

The chain joins TRBV7-2 to TRBJ2-2; D gene unclear. The CDR3 is 15 amino acids. CDR1 is SGHTA, CDR2 FQGNSA, per germline. V was trimmed by 2 bases and J by 1 base, leaving 8 bases between them. This CDR3 is CASSLLSLNTGELFF. The CDR3, as DNA: TGTGCCAGCAGCTTATTAAGCCTGAACACCGGGGAGCTGTTTTTT.

The chain couples TRBV7-9 to TRBJ2-1; D remains ambiguous. The V gene lost 1 base and the J gene lost 9 bases, with 7 bases spanning the gap. Germline V gene data show CDR1 as SEHNR and CDR2 as FQNEAQ (reference sequence). The CDR3 spans 12 residues. The chain's CDR3 is CASSLGVSEQFF. As DNA, the CDR3 is TGTGCCAGCAGCTTAGGCGTCAGTGAGCAGTTCTTC.